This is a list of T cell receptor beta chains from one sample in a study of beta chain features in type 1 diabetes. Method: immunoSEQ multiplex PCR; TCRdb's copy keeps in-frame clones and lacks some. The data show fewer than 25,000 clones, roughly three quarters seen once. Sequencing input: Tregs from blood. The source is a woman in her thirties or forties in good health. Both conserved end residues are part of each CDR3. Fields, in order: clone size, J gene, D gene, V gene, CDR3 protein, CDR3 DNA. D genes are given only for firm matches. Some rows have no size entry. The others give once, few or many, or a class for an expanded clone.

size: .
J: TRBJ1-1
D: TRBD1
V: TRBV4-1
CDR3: CASSQAVQGYTEAFF
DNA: TGCGCCAGCAGCCAGGCCGTACAGGGGTACACTGAAGCTTTCTTT

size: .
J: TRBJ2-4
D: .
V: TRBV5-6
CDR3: CASSPAWGSGAKNIQYF
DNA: TGTGCCAGCAGCCCTGCTTGGGGCAGCGGGGCCAAAAACATTCAGTACTTC

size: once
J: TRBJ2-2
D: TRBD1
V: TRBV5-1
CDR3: CASSSAAGTGYGELFF
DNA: TGCGCCAGCAGCTCAGCTGCCGGGACAGGGTACGGGGAGCTGTTTTTT

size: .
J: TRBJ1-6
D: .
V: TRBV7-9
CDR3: CASSLFGGTPYGNSPLHF
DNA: TGTGCCAGCAGCTTATTCGGGGGGACCCCCTATGGGAATTCACCCCTCCACTTT

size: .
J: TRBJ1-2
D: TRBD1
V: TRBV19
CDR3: CASSPRTGGYGYTF
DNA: TGTGCCAGTAGTCCACGGACAGGGGGCTATGGCTACACCTTC

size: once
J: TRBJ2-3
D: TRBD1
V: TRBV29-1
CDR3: CSVVRGPSSTDTQYF
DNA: TGCAGCGTTGTTAGGGGGCCATCTAGCACAGATACGCAGTATTTT

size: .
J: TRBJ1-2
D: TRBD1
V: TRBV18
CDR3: CASSPDRGYGYTF
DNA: TGTGCCAGCTCCCCGGACAGGGGTTATGGCTACACCTTC

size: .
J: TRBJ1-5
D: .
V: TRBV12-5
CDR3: CASGWQFNQPQHF
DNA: TGTGCTAGTGGTTGGCAATTCAATCAGCCCCAGCATTTT

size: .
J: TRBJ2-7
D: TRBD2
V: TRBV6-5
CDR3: CASSSMVGGVTKEQYF
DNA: TGTGCCAGCAGTTCCATGGTGGGGGGGGTTACGAAGGAGCAGTACTTC

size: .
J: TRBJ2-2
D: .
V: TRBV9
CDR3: CASGRGTGELFF
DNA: TGTGCCAGCGGTAGGGGTACCGGGGAGCTGTTTTTT

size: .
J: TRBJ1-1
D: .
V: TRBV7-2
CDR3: CASSFSGMNTEAFF
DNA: TGTGCCAGCAGCTTTAGTGGTATGAACACTGAAGCTTTCTTT

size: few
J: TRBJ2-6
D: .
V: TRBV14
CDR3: CASSQDIGANVLTF
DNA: TGTGCCAGCAGCCAAGATATTGGGGCCAACGTCCTGACTTTC

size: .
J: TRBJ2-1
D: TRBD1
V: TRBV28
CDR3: CASSILTGERHNEQFF
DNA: TGTGCCAGCAGTATTTTGACAGGGGAACGCCACAATGAGCAGTTCTTC

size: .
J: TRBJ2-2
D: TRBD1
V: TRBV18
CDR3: CASSPPRTGNTGELFF
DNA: TGTGCCAGCTCACCACCGCGGACAGGGAACACCGGGGAGCTGTTTTTT

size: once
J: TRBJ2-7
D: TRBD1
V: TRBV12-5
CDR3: CASAQGQEWNTYEQYF
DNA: TGTGCTAGTGCCCAGGGACAGGAATGGAATACCTACGAGCAGTACTTC

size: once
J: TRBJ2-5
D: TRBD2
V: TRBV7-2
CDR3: CASSFLIAGGKETQYF
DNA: TGTGCCAGCAGCTTCCTTATAGCGGGGGGGAAAGAGACCCAGTACTTC

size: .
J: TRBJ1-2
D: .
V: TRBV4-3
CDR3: CASSQDRYGYTF
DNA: TGCGCCAGCAGCCAAGATCGCTATGGCTACACCTTC

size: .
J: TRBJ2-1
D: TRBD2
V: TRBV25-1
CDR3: CASSGGAYEQFF
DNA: TGTGCCAGCAGCGGGGGGGCCTATGAGCAGTTCTTC

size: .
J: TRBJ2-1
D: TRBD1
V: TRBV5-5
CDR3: CASSLGQPYNEQFF
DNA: TGTGCCAGCAGCCTGGGACAGCCCTACAATGAGCAGTTCTTC

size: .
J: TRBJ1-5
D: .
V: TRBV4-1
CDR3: CASSLRSGGNQPQHF
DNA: TGCGCCAGCAGCCTCCGGTCGGGAGGGAATCAGCCCCAGCATTTT

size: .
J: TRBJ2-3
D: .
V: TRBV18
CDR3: CASSPPGQESTDTQYF
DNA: TGTGCCAGCTCACCACCGGGGCAGGAGAGCACAGATACGCAGTATTTT

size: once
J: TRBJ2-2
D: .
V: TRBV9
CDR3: CASSVRGSGELFF
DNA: TGTGCCAGCAGCGTCAGAGGATCCGGGGAGCTGTTTTTT

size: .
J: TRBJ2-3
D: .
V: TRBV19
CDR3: CASSIDWTVTDTQYF
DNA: TGTGCCAGTAGTATAGACTGGACAGTCACAGATACGCAGTATTTT

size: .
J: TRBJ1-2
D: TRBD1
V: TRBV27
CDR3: CASRFRDSRSGYTF
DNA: TGTGCCAGCAGGTTTCGGGACAGCAGGTCTGGCTACACCTTC

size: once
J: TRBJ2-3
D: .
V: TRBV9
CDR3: CASSVTTDTQYF
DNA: TGTGCCAGCAGCGTAACAACGGATACGCAGTATTTT

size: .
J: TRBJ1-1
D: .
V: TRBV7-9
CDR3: CASSVTLVNTEAFF
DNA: TGTGCCAGCAGCGTTACTCTGGTGAACACTGAAGCTTTCTTT

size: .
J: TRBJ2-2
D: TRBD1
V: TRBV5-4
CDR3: CASSRQGALAGELFF
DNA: TGTGCCAGCAGCCGACAGGGGGCGCTGGCCGGGGAGCTGTTTTTT

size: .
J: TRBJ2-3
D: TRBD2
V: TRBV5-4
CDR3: CASSFIAGDTQYF
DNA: TGTGCCAGCAGCTTTATAGCGGGAGATACGCAGTATTTT

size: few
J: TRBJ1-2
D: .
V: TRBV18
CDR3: CASSLLPNRVDRGYTF
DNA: TGTGCCAGCTCACTACTACCCAACAGGGTGGATCGGGGCTACACCTTC

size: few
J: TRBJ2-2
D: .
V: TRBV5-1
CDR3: CASSLVARVSDTGELFF
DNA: TGCGCCAGCAGCTTGGTGGCCAGGGTTTCTGACACCGGGGAGCTGTTTTTT

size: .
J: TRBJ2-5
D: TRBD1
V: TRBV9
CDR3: CASSLGQGKETQYF
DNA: TGTGCCAGCAGCTTAGGACAGGGGAAAGAGACCCAGTACTTC

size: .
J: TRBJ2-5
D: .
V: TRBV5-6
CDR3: CASSPSYGHRAGETQYF
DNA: TGTGCCAGCAGCCCGTCATACGGGCACCGGGCAGGGGAGACCCAGTACTTC

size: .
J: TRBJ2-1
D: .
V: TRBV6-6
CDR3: CASRIATSYNEQFF
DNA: TGTGCCAGCAGGATAGCGACCTCCTACAATGAGCAGTTCTTC

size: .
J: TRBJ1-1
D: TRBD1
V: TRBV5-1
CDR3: CASSWGDRVTEAFF
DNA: TGCGCCAGCAGCTGGGGTGACAGGGTGACTGAAGCTTTCTTT

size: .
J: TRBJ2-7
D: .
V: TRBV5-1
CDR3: CASSSGTTYEQYF
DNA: TGCGCCAGCAGCTCCGGGACAACCTACGAGCAGTACTTC

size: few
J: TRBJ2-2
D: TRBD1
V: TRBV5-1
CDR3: CASSFAGGNVGELFF
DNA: TGCGCCAGCAGCTTCGCAGGGGGAAATGTAGGGGAGCTGTTTTTT

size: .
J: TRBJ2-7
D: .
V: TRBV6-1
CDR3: CASSGSFTYEQYF
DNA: TGTGCCAGCAGTGGTTCCTTTACCTACGAGCAGTACTTC

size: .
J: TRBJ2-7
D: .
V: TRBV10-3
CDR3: CAIRLESSHEQYF
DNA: TGTGCCATCAGACTAGAGTCGTCCCACGAGCAGTACTTC

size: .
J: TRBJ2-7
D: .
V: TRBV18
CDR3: CASSPGLNYEQYF
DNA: TGTGCCAGCTCACCTGGGCTAAATTACGAGCAGTACTTC

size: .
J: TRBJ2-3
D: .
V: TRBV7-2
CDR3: CASSLGTDTQYF
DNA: TGTGCCAGCAGCCTCGGCACAGATACGCAGTATTTT

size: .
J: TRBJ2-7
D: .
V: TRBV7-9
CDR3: CASSLATGPTYEQYF
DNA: TGTGCCAGCAGCTTAGCGACAGGACCCACCTACGAGCAGTACTTC

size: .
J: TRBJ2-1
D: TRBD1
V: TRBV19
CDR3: CASNRGRSYNEQFF
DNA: TGTGCCAGTAACAGGGGTCGCTCCTACAATGAGCAGTTCTTC

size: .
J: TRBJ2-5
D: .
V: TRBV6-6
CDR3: CASSYRGSQETQYF
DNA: TGTGCCAGCAGTTACAGGGGCAGTCAAGAGACCCAGTACTTC

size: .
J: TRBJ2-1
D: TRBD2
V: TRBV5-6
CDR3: CASSLFLAGGYNEQFF
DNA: TGTGCCAGCAGCTTGTTCCTAGCGGGGGGCTACAATGAGCAGTTCTTC

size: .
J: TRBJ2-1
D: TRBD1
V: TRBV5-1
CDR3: CASSLDRVVNEQFF
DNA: TGCGCCAGCAGCCTGGACAGGGTTGTGAATGAGCAGTTCTTC

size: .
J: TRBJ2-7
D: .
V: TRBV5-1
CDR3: CASSLAGAGGYEQYF
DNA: TGCGCCAGCAGCTTAGCCGGGGCCGGGGGCTACGAGCAGTACTTC

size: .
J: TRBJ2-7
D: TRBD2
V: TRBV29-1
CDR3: CSGFLAGTYEQYF
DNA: TGCAGCGGTTTCCTAGCGGGGACTTACGAGCAGTACTTC

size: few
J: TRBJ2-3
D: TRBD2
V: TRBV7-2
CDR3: CASSLEGLAPDTQYF
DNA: TGTGCCAGCAGCTTAGAGGGACTAGCGCCGGATACGCAGTATTTT

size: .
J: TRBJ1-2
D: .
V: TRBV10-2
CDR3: CASRGRQDQFYGYTF
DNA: TGCGCCAGCAGGGGCCGACAGGACCAATTCTATGGCTACACCTTC

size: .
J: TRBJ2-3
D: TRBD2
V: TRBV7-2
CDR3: CASSPVVAGGTTDTQYF
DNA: TGTGCCAGCAGCCCTGTGGTAGCGGGGGGAACCACAGATACGCAGTATTTT

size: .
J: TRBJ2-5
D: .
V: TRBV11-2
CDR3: CASSLGPGSGETQYF
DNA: TGTGCCAGCAGCTTAGGTCCAGGATCAGGAGAGACCCAGTACTTC

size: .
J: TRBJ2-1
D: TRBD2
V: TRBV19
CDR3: CASTAGGTYNEQFF
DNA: TGTGCCAGTACGGCGGGGGGGACCTACAATGAGCAGTTCTTC

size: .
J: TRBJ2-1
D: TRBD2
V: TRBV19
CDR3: CAGTGLAGARWGNEQFF
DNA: TGTGCCGGAACCGGACTAGCGGGGGCGAGATGGGGCAATGAGCAGTTCTTC

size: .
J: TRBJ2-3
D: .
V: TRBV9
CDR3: CASTRGAGGTDTQYF
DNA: TGTGCCAGCACCCGGGGGGCGGGGGGCACAGATACGCAGTATTTT

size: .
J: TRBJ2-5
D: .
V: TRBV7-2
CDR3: CASSLHSGPQETQYF
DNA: TGTGCCAGCAGCCTCCATAGCGGTCCTCAAGAGACCCAGTACTTC